Listed below are T cell receptor beta chains from one sample, sequenced in a study of T cells after posttransplantation cyclophosphamide. Data came from immunoSEQ multiplex PCR; TCRdb stores just in-frame clones and leaves some out. The sample includes 45,000 to 55,000 clones, none of them occurring once. Sequencing used PBMCs. The receptor source for this set is a man aged 35-49 years in good health, CMV-negative, and a related stem cell transplant donor. Both conserved end residues are part of each CDR3. D genes are given only for firm matches. Rows may omit the clone size; those that give it use once, few, many or a size class.

>many|TRBJ2-7|TRBD1|TRBV7-6
CASTSGGSSYEQYF
TGTGCCAGCACCTCAGGGGGTAGCTCCTACGAGCAGTACTTC
>NA|TRBJ1-2|TRBD1|TRBV11-2
CASSLIAGTGALNYGYTF
TGTGCCAGCAGCTTGATTGCCGGGACAGGGGCCCTTAACTATGGCTACACCTTC
>many|TRBJ1-1|NA|TRBV2
CASLLRQGSNTEAFF
TGTGCCAGCCTTCTACGGCAGGGCTCGAACACTGAAGCTTTCTTT
>many|TRBJ2-7|TRBD2|TRBV6-1
CASTLQRGYEQYF
TGTGCCAGCACCCTCCAGCGGGGCTACGAGCAGTACTTC
>many|TRBJ1-3|NA|TRBV30
CAWSVSGNTIYF
TGTGCCTGGAGTGTATCGGGAAACACCATATATTTT
>many|TRBJ2-7|TRBD1|TRBV30
CAWSSFEGSPDRDSYEQYF
TGTGCCTGGAGCTCCTTCGAGGGATCGCCGGACAGGGACTCCTACGAGCAGTACTTC
>many|TRBJ1-2|NA|TRBV2
CASSPGGGYTF
TGTGCCAGCAGTCCGGGCGGGGGCTACACCTTC
>many|TRBJ2-3|TRBD1|TRBV19
CASRNRGSGLARDRDTQYF
TGTGCCAGTAGGAACAGGGGATCCGGACTTGCCCGAGATAGGGATACGCAGTATTTT
>few|TRBJ2-5|NA|TRBV6-5
CASSFGQGGETQYF
TGTGCCAGCAGTTTCGGACAGGGAGGGGAGACCCAGTACTTC
>few|TRBJ2-7|NA|TRBV27
CASSLTFGFYEQYF
TGTGCCAGCAGTCTAACGTTCGGGTTCTACGAGCAGTACTTC
>many|TRBJ1-6|NA|TRBV27
CASSFRGSNSPLHF
TGTGCCAGCAGTTTCAGGGGTAGTAATTCACCCCTCCACTTT
>many|TRBJ2-3|TRBD2|TRBV5-4
CASSPRLAVLTDTQYF
TGTGCCAGCAGCCCCAGACTAGCGGTTCTCACAGATACGCAGTATTTT
>many|TRBJ2-7|TRBD1|TRBV11-3
CASSRDSSNEQYF
TGTGCCAGCAGCCGGGACAGCTCCAACGAGCAGTACTTC
>many|TRBJ1-1|TRBD1|TRBV7-2
CASSLEIQGGTEAFF
TGTGCCAGCAGCTTAGAAATCCAGGGGGGCACTGAAGCTTTCTTT